A selection of T cell receptor beta chains follows, all from one sample in a study of T cells in Graves' hyperthyroidism and ophthalmopathy. From the multiplex PCR reads, TCRdb called clonotypes with MiXCR, one entry per CDR3 protein. The sample includes about 640,000 distinct CDR3 sequences, less than 25% of them seen just once. The material sequenced was blood. All receptors derive from a man aged 30 to 39 with Graves' ophthalmopathy. The CDR3 runs from the conserved cysteine through the conserved F or W. D genes are given only for firm matches. A clone size is listed for some rows: how often the clone was seen (once, few, many), or a class if it is expanded.

-	TRBV3-1	few	TRBJ2-7	CASSPMGVISYEQYF	TGTGCCAGCAGCCCCATGGGGGTGATCTCCTACGAGCAGTACTTC
-	TRBV2	many	TRBJ1-1	CASSGTLTSEAEAFF	TGTGCCAGCAGTGGGACCCTTACTAGTGAGGCTGAAGCTTTCTTT
-	TRBV30	-	TRBJ2-1	CASEGVYNEQFF	TGTGCCTCAGAGGGGGTTTACAATGAGCAGTTCTTC
TRBD2	TRBV5-4	few	TRBJ2-3	CASSSGLDDTQYF	TGTGCCAGCAGCTCGGGACTAGACGATACGCAGTATTTT
TRBD2	TRBV5-1	many	TRBJ2-2	CASSSGLAGAGELFF	TGCGCCAGCAGCTCGGGACTAGCGGGAGCCGGGGAGCTGTTTTTT
TRBD1	TRBV12-3/TRBV12-4	many	TRBJ1-5	CASSLWDRGQPQHF	TGTGCCAGCAGTTTGTGGGACAGGGGCCAGCCCCAGCATTTT
-	TRBV24-1	many	TRBJ1-5	CATSDPNRADQPQHF	TGTGCCACCAGTGACCCTAACAGGGCAGATCAGCCCCAGCATTTT
-	TRBV6-1	many	TRBJ1-1	CASVGQVGTEAFF	TGTGCCAGCGTTGGTCAGGTCGGCACTGAAGCTTTCTTT
-	TRBV12-3/TRBV12-4	-	TRBJ2-3	CASSYITGTSTDTQYF	TGTGCCAGCAGTTATATAACGGGCACTAGCACAGATACGCAGTATTTT
-	TRBV6-2/TRBV6-3	few	TRBJ2-7	CASSYLGVLDAPYEQYF	TGTGCCAGCAGTTACCTCGGCGTACTAGATGCGCCCTACGAGCAGTACTTC
-	TRBV5-1	many	TRBJ2-1	CASSDGNPGGEQFF	TGCGCCAGCAGCGATGGGAACCCCGGAGGGGAGCAGTTCTTC
-	TRBV6-1	few	TRBJ2-7	CASSRVIEGGVEQYF	TGTGCCAGCAGTCGAGTAATCGAAGGGGGGGTGGAGCAGTACTTC
-	TRBV20-1	few	TRBJ1-5	CSARDLRPGNQPQHF	TGCAGTGCTAGAGATCTCAGGCCCGGCAATCAGCCCCAGCATTTT
TRBD2	TRBV5-1	many	TRBJ2-1	CASSLDLGAGGPRQQFF	TGCGCCAGCAGCTTAGACCTCGGAGCGGGAGGCCCAAGGCAGCAGTTCTTC
TRBD1	TRBV6-1	-	TRBJ2-2	CASSGDRGGELFF	TGTGCCAGCAGTGGGGACAGGGGAGGGGAGCTGTTTTTT
-	TRBV6-1	-	TRBJ1-1	CASSRDSGGAFF	TGTGCCAGCAGCCGAGACAGCGGAGGGGCTTTCTTT
TRBD2	TRBV28	-	TRBJ2-3	CASSLFFAGGKSADTQYF	TGTGCCAGCAGTTTATTTTTCGCGGGGGGGAAAAGCGCAGATACGCAGTATTTT
TRBD1	TRBV4-3	-	TRBJ2-7	CASSQVMAGGHEQYF	TGCGCCAGCAGCCAAGTAATGGCAGGGGGCCACGAGCAGTACTTC
-	TRBV20-1	few	TRBJ2-5	CSARGKADQETQYF	TGCAGTGCCCGAGGGAAAGCGGACCAAGAGACCCAGTACTTC
-	TRBV4-2	once	TRBJ2-7	CAWISLPAYEQYF	TGTGCCTGGATTTCCCTTCCCGCCTACGAGCAGTACTTC
-	TRBV29-1	-	TRBJ2-7	CSVGLGGSGLGFEQYF	TGCAGCGTTGGTTTAGGGGGGAGTGGCCTTGGGTTCGAGCAGTACTTC
-	TRBV10-3	many	TRBJ1-1	CAIRDPAGEDTEAFF	TGTGCCATCAGGGATCCAGCGGGGGAGGACACTGAAGCTTTCTTT
-	TRBV5-1	few	TRBJ1-2	CASSPERDYGYTF	TGCGCCAGCAGCCCAGAACGGGACTATGGCTACACCTTC
TRBD2	TRBV12-3/TRBV12-4	few	TRBJ2-6	CASSPRPSGRPLSGANVLTF	TGTGCCAGCAGTCCCCGACCTAGCGGGAGGCCTCTCTCTGGGGCCAACGTCCTGACTTTC
TRBD2	TRBV30	many	TRBJ2-3	CAWGLAGDTQYF	TGTGCCTGGGGACTAGCGGGAGATACGCAGTATTTT